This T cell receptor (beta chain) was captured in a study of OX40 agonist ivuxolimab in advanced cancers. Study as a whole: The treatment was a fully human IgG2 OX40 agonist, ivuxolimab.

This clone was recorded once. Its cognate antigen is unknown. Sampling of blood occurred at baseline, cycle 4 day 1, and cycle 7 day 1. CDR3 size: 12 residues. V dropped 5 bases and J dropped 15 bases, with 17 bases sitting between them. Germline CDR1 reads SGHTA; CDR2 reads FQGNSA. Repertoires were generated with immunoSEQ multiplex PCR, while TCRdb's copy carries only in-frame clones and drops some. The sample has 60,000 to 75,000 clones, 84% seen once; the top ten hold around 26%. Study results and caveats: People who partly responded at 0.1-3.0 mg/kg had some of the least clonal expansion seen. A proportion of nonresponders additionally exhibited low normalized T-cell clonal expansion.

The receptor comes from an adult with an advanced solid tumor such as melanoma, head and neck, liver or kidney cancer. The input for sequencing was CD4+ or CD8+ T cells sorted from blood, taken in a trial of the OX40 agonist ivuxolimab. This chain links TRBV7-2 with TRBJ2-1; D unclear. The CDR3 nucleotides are TGTGCCAGCAGCGATGGATCCCTCGGACCGTTCTTC. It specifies CASSDGSLGPFF.